The rows below give T cell receptor beta chains drawn from one sample of a study of T-cell memory formation after mild COVID-19. TCRdb re-derived calls from the 5' RACE reads in MiXCR, one entry per CDR3 protein. The table includes 300,000 to 400,000 distinct CDR3 sequences, around 28% detected once. The specimen sequenced was PBMCs or a T cell subset sorted from them (not recorded which). Every receptor here comes from an adult woman who had mild COVID-19 (a few samples of this study predate the infection). Cell type and time point are not known. Both conserved end residues are part of each CDR3. D genes are given only for firm matches. Size values are once, few and many counts, or a class for expanded clones, and some rows have none.

cdr3_aa	cdr3_nt	v_call	clone_size	j_call	d_call
CASSRPGADNEQFF	TGTGCCAGCAGTCGTCCGGGCGCTGACAATGAGCAGTTCTTC	TRBV3-1	NA	TRBJ2-1	NA
CASRSTVETQYF	TGTGCCAGCAGATCGACGGTAGAGACCCAGTACTTC	TRBV28	NA	TRBJ2-5	NA
CASQINSYNEQFF	TGTGCCAGCCAGATCAACTCCTACAATGAGCAGTTCTTC	TRBV6-6	many	TRBJ2-1	NA
CSARMQGGADTQYF	TGCAGTGCTAGGATGCAGGGGGGGGCAGATACGCAGTATTTT	TRBV20-1	few	TRBJ2-3	NA
CASSQHYEQYF	TGCGCCAGCAGCCAACACTACGAGCAGTACTTC	TRBV4-1	NA	TRBJ2-7	NA
CASPWRTGELFF	TGTGCAAGTCCTTGGAGGACCGGGGAGCTGTTTTTT	TRBV12-2	NA	TRBJ2-2	NA
CASSLGAGTGGDIQYF	TGTGCCAGCAGCTTAGGGGCCGGGACAGGAGGAGACATTCAGTACTTC	TRBV7-9	few	TRBJ2-4	TRBD1
CASSPPGEGLHSTDTQYF	TGCGCCAGCAGTCCGCCTGGGGAGGGCCTCCATAGCACAGATACGCAGTATTTT	TRBV23-1	many	TRBJ2-3	TRBD2
CASSPGESFGYTF	TGCGCCAGCAGCCCGGGAGAGAGTTTTGGCTACACCTTC	TRBV4-1	NA	TRBJ1-2	NA
CASSLGTAISNQPQHF	TGTGCCAGCAGCCTCGGGACAGCAATAAGCAATCAGCCCCAGCATTTT	TRBV7-6	NA	TRBJ1-5	TRBD1
CASSSLGQVGPIPEQYF	TGTGCCAGCAGTTCTCTGGGACAAGTCGGACCTATCCCCGAGCAGTACTTC	TRBV27	NA	TRBJ2-7	NA
CASSYSSGTFYEQYF	TGTGCCAGCAGTTACAGCAGCGGGACATTCTACGAGCAGTACTTC	TRBV6-5	many	TRBJ2-7	NA
CASSPVETQYF	TGTGCCAGCAGCCCCGTGGAGACCCAGTACTTC	TRBV7-9	few	TRBJ2-5	NA
CASSSRDRGNYEQYF	TGTGCCAGCAGTTCTCGGGACAGGGGGAATTACGAGCAGTACTTC	TRBV12-3/TRBV12-4	few	TRBJ2-7	TRBD1
CASSLEVGTGELFF	TGTGCCAGCAGCTTAGAGGTCGGCACCGGGGAGCTGTTTTTT	TRBV7-2	NA	TRBJ2-2	NA
CASSLGLAGTRYNEQFF	TGCGCCAGCAGCTTGGGACTAGCGGGGACCAGGTACAATGAGCAGTTCTTC	TRBV5-1	few	TRBJ2-1	TRBD2
CASSYQVNTEAFF	TGTGCCAGCAGTTACCAGGTGAACACTGAAGCTTTCTTT	TRBV6-5	NA	TRBJ1-1	NA
CAISDSLSPDGYTF	TGTGCCATCAGTGACTCATTATCCCCCGATGGCTACACCTTC	TRBV10-3	few	TRBJ1-2	NA
CASSYERQETQYF	TGTGCCAGCAGTTATGAGCGGCAAGAGACCCAGTACTTC	TRBV6-5	few	TRBJ2-5	NA
CASSLRLDGGANGYTF	TGTGCCAGCAGCTTAAGACTCGACGGGGGGGCAAATGGCTACACCTTC	TRBV7-8	NA	TRBJ1-2	NA
CAISDKDTAEQYF	TGTGCCATCAGTGACAAGGACACAGCAGAGCAGTACTTC	TRBV10-3	NA	TRBJ2-7	NA
CASRGSRNTGELFF	TGTGCCAGCAGGGGCAGTAGGAACACCGGGGAGCTGTTTTTT	TRBV11-2	NA	TRBJ2-2	NA